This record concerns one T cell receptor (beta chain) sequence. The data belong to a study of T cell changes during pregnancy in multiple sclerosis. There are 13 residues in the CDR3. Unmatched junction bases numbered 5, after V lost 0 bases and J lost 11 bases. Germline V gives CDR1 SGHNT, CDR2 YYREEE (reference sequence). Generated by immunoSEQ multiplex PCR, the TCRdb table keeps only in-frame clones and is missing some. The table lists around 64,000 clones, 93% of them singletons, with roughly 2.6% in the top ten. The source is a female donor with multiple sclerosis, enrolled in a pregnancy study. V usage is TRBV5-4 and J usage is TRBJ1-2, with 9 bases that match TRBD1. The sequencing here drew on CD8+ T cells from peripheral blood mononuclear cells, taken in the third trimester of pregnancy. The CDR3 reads CASSLDRGPRYTF. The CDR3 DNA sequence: TGTGCCAGCAGCTTGGACAGGGGGCCTAGGTACACCTTC.